Shown below are 18 T cell receptor beta chains from a single sample sequenced in a study of blood T cell repertoires in COVID-19. Some clones are missing from TCRdb's copy, which holds only in-frame ones; the method was immunoSEQ multiplex PCR. The sample has around 140,000 clones, about 86% seen once. The sequencing sample was made of peripheral blood. These receptors all come from a human donor in a cohort sampled during active COVID-19.

V usage is TRBV6-5 and J usage is TRBJ1-1, with D perhaps matching TRBD1 (6 bases). The CDR3 runs 14 residues. Germline V gene lookup returns CDR1 MNHEY and CDR2 SVGAGI. V lost 5 bases, J lost 5 bases, and 15 bases lay in between. For the CDR3, the DNA is TGTGCCAGCAGTCAGAACAGGGTAGTGACTGAAGCTTTCTTT. It specifies CASSQNRVVTEAFF.

This clone was counted a single time. V usage is TRBV7-2 and J usage is TRBJ2-5; no clear D gene. Trimming took 4 bases from V and 5 from J, leaving 14 bases between them. The CDR3 covers 14 residues. Germline-derived CDR1 and CDR2 are SGHTA and FQGNSA. CDR3 sequence (DNA): TGTGCCAGCAGCTCGGGTGAGGTCCGGGAGACCCAGTACTTC. Amino acids: CASSSGEVRETQYF. Supplemented by reference TRBV7-2 and TRBJ2-5, the full variable domain reads GAGVSQSPSNKVTEKGKDVELRCDPISGHTALYWYRQSLGQGLEFLIYFQGNSAPDKSGLPSDRFSAERTGGSVSTLTIQRTQQEDSAVYLCASSSGEVRETQYFGPGTRLLVL.

V and J are TRBV4-1 and TRBJ2-5; D is uncertain. V was cut by 1 base and J by 1 base, with 16 bases left in between. Germline lookup yields CDR1 MGHRA and CDR2 YSYEKL. The CDR3 spans 17 residues. The CDR3 sequence: CASSQVGPSQIQETQYF. Written as DNA, the CDR3 is TGCGCCAGCAGCCAAGTGGGCCCCAGCCAAATCCAAGAGACCCAGTACTTC.

The chain uses TRBV19 and TRBJ1-2; 8 bases match TRBD1. Germline CDR1 is LNHDA and CDR2 is SQIVND (reference sequence). The CDR3 spans 15 residues. V was pared by 10 bases and J by 0 bases, with 10 bases of the junction left unmatched. The CDR3 region has the DNA TGTGCCACAACAGACAGGGGACAAGCTAACTATGGCTACACCTTC. This gives the protein CATTDRGQANYGYTF.

This chain uses TRBV14 with TRBJ2-7, with 9 positions matching TRBD2. Germline loops: CDR1 SGHDN, CDR2 FVKESK. The CDR3 sequence is 16 residues long. The V gene end was trimmed by 3 bases and the J gene end by 0 bases; junction bases not matched to a gene: 6. The CDR3 loop is CASSHRLAESSYEQYF. CDR3 sequence (DNA): TGTGCCAGCAGCCACCGACTAGCGGAGAGCTCCTACGAGCAGTACTTC.

V gene TRBV7-9 combines with J gene TRBJ2-3; 8 nucleotides match TRBD2. The germline V gene has CDR1 SEHNR and CDR2 FQNEAQ (reference sequence). CDR3 length equals 15 residues. V was clipped by 5 bases and J by 1 base; unmatched bases: 5. The CDR3, as DNA: TGTGCCAGCAGCCCCGGGACTAGAGGCACAGATACGCAGTATTTT. This gives the protein CASSPGTRGTDTQYF. The entire variable domain, with the rest obtained from reference TRBV7-9 and TRBJ2-3, is as follows: DTGVSQNPRHKITKRGQNVTFRCDPISEHNRLYWYRQTLGQGPEFLTYFQNEAQLEKSRLLSDRFSAERPKGSFSTLEIQRTEQGDSAMYLCASSPGTRGTDTQYFGPGTRLTVL.

This clone was observed once. This chain links TRBV7-9 with TRBJ2-3, with TRBD1 matching 9 bases. V shed 7 bases and J 1 base; nucleotides not matched to a gene: 9. The CDR3 is made up of 16 amino acids. Germline V gene sequence: CDR1 SEHNR, CDR2 FQNEAQ (reference sequence). The CDR3 DNA reads TGTGCCAGCACCATCTACAGGGACAGGGGCACAGATACGCAGTATTTT. Translated: CASTIYRDRGTDTQYF. The full variable domain, its missing parts supplied by reference TRBV7-9 and TRBJ2-3, is DTGVSQNPRHKITKRGQNVTFRCDPISEHNRLYWYRQTLGQGPEFLTYFQNEAQLEKSRLLSDRFSAERPKGSFSTLEIQRTEQGDSAMYLCASTIYRDRGTDTQYFGPGTRLTVL.

The chain couples TRBV19 to TRBJ1-2; the match to TRBD1 covers 8 bases. This CDR3 is built from 16 residues. Looked up from germline, CDR1 is LNHDA and CDR2 is SQIVND (reference sequence). The ends lost 4 bases at V and 7 bases at J; junction bases unmatched: 14. The CDR3 region is CASSSAGQGGEGGYTF. CDR3 in DNA: TGTGCCAGTAGTAGCGCCGGACAGGGCGGAGAAGGTGGCTACACCTTC.

This clone occurred once. The rearrangement uses TRBV19 and TRBJ2-6, with 9 bases aligning to TRBD1. Germline V gene lookup returns CDR1 LNHDA and CDR2 SQIVND (reference sequence). There are 16 residues in the CDR3. Trimming took 8 bases from V and 1 from J; bases not matched to a gene: 6. The CDR3 DNA sequence: TGTGCCAGTTGGGACAGGGTTGGTTCTGGGGCCAACGTCCTGACTTTC. This gives the protein CASWDRVGSGANVLTF.

This clone was seen at least ten times. The J gene is TRBJ2-7, the V gene TRBV5-1, with D possibly being TRBD1 (5 bases). Germline V gene sequence: CDR1 SGHRS, CDR2 YFSETQ. This CDR3 has 15 amino acids. With 0 bases removed from V and 2 bases from J, the gap between germline ends came to 12 bases. Here the CDR3 DNA reads TGCGCCAGCAGCTTGGGAACAGGACCTGCCTACGAGCAGTACTTC. This codes for CASSLGTGPAYEQYF. Complete variable domain (other parts from reference TRBV5-1 and TRBJ2-7): KAGVTQTPRYLIKTRGQQVTLSCSPISGHRSVSWYQQTPGQGLQFLFEYFSETQRNKGNFPGRFSGRQFSNSRSEMNVSTLELGDSALYLCASSLGTGPAYEQYFGPGTRLTVT.

This rearrangement joins TRBV5-8 to TRBJ1-1; the match to TRBD1 covers 8 bases. Germline-derived CDR1 and CDR2 are SGHTS and YDEGEE. The CDR3 spans 11 residues. Germline trimming cut 7 bases from V and 8 bases from J; bases unmatched to any gene: 4. CDR3 nucleotide sequence: TGTGCCAGCCCCGGACAGGGAGAAGCTTTCTTT. This gives the protein CASPGQGEAFF.

V and J are TRBV5-6 and TRBJ2-3, with 9 bases matching TRBD1. Germline CDR1 SGHDT, CDR2 YYEEEE. V trimming: 2 bases; J trimming: 6 bases; junction bases outside the gene matches: 7. The CDR3 extends over 15 amino acids. Written as DNA, the CDR3 is TGTGCCAGCAGCTTAGGCGGACAGGGGTTGGATACGCAGTATTTT. Protein product: CASSLGGQGLDTQYF.

This chain links TRBV7-2 with TRBJ2-1; 13 nucleotides agree with TRBD2. The CDR3 totals 16 residues. Germline CDR1 and CDR2: SGHTA and FQGNSA. V shed 4 bases, J shed 9 bases, and the junction held 9 bases outside the gene matches. The CDR3 DNA reads as TGTGCCAGCAGCTCCAAACTAGCGGGAGGGCCTAGTGAGCAGTTCTTC. This sequence encodes CASSSKLAGGPSEQFF.

This CDR3 reads CASMERLNEQFF. The CDR3, as DNA: TGTGCCAGCATGGAGAGGCTTAATGAGCAGTTCTTC. The J gene is TRBJ2-1, the V gene TRBV28; no clear D. The CDR3 spans 12 residues. V was clipped by 7 bases and J by 7 bases, with 11 bases between them. Germline CDR1 MDHEN, CDR2 SYDVKM. Supplemented by reference TRBV28 and TRBJ2-1, the full variable domain reads DVKVTQSSRYLVKRTGEKVFLECVQDMDHENMFWYRQDPGLGLRLIYFSYDVKMKEKGDIPEGYSVSREKKERFSLILESASTNQTSMYLCASMERLNEQFFGPGTRLTVL.

This chain uses TRBV28 with TRBJ2-6, with TRBD2 as a possible D gene (5 bases). The CDR3 sequence is 16 residues long. Germline CDR1 and CDR2: MDHEN and SYDVKM. V lost 1 base, J lost 1 base, and 8 bases lay in between. The CDR3 is CASSLSPGSGANVLTF. The CDR3, as DNA: TGTGCCAGCAGTTTATCACCGGGATCTGGGGCCAACGTCCTGACTTTC. The full variable domain, completed using reference TRBV28 and TRBJ2-6, is DVKVTQSSRYLVKRTGEKVFLECVQDMDHENMFWYRQDPGLGLRLIYFSYDVKMKEKGDIPEGYSVSREKKERFSLILESASTNQTSMYLCASSLSPGSGANVLTFGAGSRLTVL.

This clone was counted between two and nine times. The rearrangement links TRBV29-1 to TRBJ2-5, with 10 positions matching TRBD2. J gave up 5 bases and V 6 bases, and 15 bases lay outside the gene matches. The CDR3 is made up of 16 amino acids. CDR1 is SQVTM and CDR2 is ANQGSEA in the germline V gene. In DNA form, the CDR3 reads TGCAGCGTGTCTACGGGGAAACTAGCGGGATGGGAGACCCAGTACTTC. Protein: CSVSTGKLAGWETQYF.

The chain couples TRBV5-4 to TRBJ2-7; 8 bases align to TRBD2. The J segment lost 2 bases and the V segment lost 0 bases, leaving 10 bases of the junction unmatched. Per germline, CDR1 SGHNT and CDR2 YYREEE (reference sequence). This CDR3 contains 17 residues. For the CDR3, the DNA is TGTGCCAGCAGCTTGGGTAGTGCGGGAGGCGGGCCCTACGAGCAGTACTTC. It codes for CASSLGSAGGGPYEQYF.

V is TRBV7-9 and J is TRBJ2-2, with 8 bases lining up with TRBD2. Germline assignment: CDR1 SEHNR and CDR2 FQNEAQ (reference sequence). V trimming: 11 bases; J trimming: 4 bases; junction bases outside the gene matches: 9. The CDR3 totals 14 residues. The CDR3 region is CAGSTGGSTGELFF. In nucleotides, the CDR3 is TGTGCCGGCTCCACGGGGGGGTCCACCGGGGAGCTGTTTTTT.